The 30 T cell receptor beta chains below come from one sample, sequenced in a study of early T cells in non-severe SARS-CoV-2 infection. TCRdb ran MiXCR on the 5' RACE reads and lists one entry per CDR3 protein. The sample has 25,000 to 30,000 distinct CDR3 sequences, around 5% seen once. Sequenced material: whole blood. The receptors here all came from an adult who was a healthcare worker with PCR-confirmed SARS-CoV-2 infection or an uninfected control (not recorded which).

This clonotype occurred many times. This CDR3 is CASSWELAGGPDTQYF. Here the CDR3 DNA reads TGCGCCAGCAGCTGGGAACTAGCGGGAGGGCCAGATACGCAGTATTTT. The gene calls are TRBV5-1 and TRBJ2-3; 13 bases map to TRBD2. CDR3 length: 16 amino acids. Germline CDR1 is SGHRS and CDR2 is YFSETQ. After removal of 3 bases from V and 4 bases from J, the junction contained 5 bases not matched to a gene.

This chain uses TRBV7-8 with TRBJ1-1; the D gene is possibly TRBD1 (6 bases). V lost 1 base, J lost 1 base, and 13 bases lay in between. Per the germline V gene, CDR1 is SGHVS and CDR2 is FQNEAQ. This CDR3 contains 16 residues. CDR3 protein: CASSLGRGARNTEAFF. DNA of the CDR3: TGTGCCAGCAGCTTAGGGAGGGGGGCAAGGAACACTGAAGCTTTCTTT.

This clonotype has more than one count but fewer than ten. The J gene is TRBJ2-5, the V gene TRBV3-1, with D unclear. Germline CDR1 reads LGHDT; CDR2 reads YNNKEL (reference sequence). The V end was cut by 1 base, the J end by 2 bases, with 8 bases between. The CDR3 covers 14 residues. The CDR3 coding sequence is TGTGCCAGCAGCCAAGGTTCCAGACAAGAGACCCAGTACTTC. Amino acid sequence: CASSQGSRQETQYF.

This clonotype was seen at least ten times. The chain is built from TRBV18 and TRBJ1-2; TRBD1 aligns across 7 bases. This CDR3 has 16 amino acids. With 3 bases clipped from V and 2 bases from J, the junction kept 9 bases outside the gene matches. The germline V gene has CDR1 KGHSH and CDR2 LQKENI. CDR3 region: CASSPGQVGLNYGYTF. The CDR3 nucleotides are TGTGCCAGCTCACCCGGACAGGTCGGCTTAAACTATGGCTACACCTTC. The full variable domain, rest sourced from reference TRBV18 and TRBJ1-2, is NAGVMQNPRHLVRRRGQEARLRCSPMKGHSHVYWYRQLPEEGLKFMVYLQKENIIDESGMPKERFSAEFPKEGPSILRIQQVVRGDSAAYFCASSPGQVGLNYGYTFGSGTRLTVV.

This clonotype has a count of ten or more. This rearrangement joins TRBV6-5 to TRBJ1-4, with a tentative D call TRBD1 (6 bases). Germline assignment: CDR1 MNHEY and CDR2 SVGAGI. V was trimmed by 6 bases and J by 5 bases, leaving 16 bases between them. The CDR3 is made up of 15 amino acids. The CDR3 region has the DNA TGTGCCAGCAGGAACGGGAACAGGGCAAATGAAAAACTGTTTTTT. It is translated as CASRNGNRANEKLFF.

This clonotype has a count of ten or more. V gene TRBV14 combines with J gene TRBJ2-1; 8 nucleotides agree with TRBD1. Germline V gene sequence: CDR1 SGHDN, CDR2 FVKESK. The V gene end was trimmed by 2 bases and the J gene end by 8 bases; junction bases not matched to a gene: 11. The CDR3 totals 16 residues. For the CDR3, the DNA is TGTGCCAGCAGCCAACTGGGGCAGGGGGCAGTATATGAGCAGTTCTTC. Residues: CASSQLGQGAVYEQFF. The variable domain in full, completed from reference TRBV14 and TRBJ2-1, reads EAGVTQFPSHSVIEKGQTVTLRCDPISGHDNLYWYRRVMGKEIKFLLHFVKESKQDESGMPNNRFLAERTGGTYSTLKVQPAELEDSGVYFCASSQLGQGAVYEQFFGPGTRLTVL.

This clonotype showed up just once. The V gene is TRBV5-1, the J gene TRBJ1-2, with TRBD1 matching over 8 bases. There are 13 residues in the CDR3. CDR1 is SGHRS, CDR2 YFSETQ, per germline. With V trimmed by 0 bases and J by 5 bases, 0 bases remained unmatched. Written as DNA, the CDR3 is TGCGCCAGCAGCTTGGGGACAGGGTATGGCTACACCTTC. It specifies CASSLGTGYGYTF.

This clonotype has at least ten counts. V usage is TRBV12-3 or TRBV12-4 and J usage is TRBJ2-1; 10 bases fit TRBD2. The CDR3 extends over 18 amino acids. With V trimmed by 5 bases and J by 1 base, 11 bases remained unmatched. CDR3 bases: TGTGCCAGCAGTGCGATAGCGGGAGGCCCCACGTCCTACAATGAGCAGTTCTTC. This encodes CASSAIAGGPTSYNEQFF.

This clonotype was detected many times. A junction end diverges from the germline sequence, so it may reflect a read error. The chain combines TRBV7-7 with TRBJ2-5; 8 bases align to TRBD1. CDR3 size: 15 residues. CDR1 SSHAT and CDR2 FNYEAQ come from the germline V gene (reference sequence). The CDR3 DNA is TGTGCTAGCAGCTTGAGACAGGGGCCGCGAGAGACCCAGTACTTC. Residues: CASSLRQGPRETQYF.

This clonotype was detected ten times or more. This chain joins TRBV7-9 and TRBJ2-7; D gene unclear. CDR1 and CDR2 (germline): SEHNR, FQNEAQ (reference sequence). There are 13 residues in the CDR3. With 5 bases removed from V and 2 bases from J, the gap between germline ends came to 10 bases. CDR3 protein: CASSRWDAYEQYF. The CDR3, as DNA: TGTGCCAGCAGCCGCTGGGATGCCTACGAGCAGTACTTC.

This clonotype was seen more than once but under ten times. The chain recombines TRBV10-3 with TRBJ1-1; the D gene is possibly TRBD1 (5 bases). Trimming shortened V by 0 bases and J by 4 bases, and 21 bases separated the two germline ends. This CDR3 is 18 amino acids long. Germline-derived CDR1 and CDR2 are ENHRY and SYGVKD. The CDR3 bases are TGTGCCATCAGTGAGTCGATAGGGGCAGGAGGGAGGAGCACTGAAGCTTTCTTT. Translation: CAISESIGAGGRSTEAFF.

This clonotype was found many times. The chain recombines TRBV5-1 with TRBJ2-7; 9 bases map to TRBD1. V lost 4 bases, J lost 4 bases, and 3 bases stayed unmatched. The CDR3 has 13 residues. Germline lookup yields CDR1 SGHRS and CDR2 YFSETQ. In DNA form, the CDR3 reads TGCGCCAGCAGCAGGACAGGGGAATACGAGCAGTACTTC. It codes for CASSRTGEYEQYF.

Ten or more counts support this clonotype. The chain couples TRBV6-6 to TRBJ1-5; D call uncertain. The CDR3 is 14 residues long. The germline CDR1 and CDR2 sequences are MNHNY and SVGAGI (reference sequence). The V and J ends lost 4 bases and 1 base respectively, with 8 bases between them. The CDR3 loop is CASSSTDSNQPQHF. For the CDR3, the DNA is TGTGCCAGCAGTTCCACGGACAGCAATCAGCCCCAGCATTTT.

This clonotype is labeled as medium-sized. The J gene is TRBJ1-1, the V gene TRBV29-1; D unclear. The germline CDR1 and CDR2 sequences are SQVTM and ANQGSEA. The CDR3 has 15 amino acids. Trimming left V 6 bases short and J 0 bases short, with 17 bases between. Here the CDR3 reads CSVCADFDMNTEAFF. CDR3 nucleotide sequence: TGCAGCGTCTGCGCGGATTTCGACATGAACACTGAAGCTTTCTTT.

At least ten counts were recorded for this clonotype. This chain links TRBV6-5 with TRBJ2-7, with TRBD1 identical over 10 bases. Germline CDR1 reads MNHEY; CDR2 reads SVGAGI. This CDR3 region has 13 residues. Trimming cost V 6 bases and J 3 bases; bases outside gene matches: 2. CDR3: CASRRTGGYEQYF. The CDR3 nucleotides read TGTGCCAGCAGACGGACAGGGGGCTACGAGCAGTACTTC.

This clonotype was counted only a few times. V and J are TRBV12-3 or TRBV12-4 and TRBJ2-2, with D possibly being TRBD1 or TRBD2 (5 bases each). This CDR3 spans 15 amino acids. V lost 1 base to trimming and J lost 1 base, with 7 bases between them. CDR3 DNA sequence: TGTGCCAGCAGTTTAGGGGACCAGAACACCGGGGAGCTGTTTTTT. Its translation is CASSLGDQNTGELFF.

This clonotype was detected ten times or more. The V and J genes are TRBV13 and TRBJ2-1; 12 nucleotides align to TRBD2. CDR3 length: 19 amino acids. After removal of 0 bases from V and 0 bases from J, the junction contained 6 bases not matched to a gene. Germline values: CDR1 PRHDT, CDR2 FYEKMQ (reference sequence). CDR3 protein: CASSLGFPGLAGSYNEQFF. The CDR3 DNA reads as TGTGCCAGCAGCTTAGGTTTCCCGGGACTAGCGGGCTCCTACAATGAGCAGTTCTTC.

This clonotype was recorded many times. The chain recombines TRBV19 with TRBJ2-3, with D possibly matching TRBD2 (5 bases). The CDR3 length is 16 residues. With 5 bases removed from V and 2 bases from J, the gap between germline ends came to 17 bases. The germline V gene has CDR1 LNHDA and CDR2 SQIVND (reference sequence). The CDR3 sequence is CASSPEGRPHTDTQYF. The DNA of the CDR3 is TGTGCCAGTAGTCCCGAGGGTCGCCCCCACACAGATACGCAGTATTTT.

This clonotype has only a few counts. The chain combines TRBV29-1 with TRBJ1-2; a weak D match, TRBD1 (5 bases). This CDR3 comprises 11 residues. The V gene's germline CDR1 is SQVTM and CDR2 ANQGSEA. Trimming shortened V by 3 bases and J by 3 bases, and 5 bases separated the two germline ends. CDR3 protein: CSVDRDYGYTF. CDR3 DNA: TGCAGCGTTGACAGGGACTATGGCTACACCTTC.

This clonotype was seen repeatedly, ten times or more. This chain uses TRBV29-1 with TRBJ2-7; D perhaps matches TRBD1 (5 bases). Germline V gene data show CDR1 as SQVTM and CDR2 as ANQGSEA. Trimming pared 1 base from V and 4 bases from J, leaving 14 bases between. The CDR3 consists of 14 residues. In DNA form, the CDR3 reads TGCAGCGTTGAAGTGGACACCGTGCGATACGAGCAGTACTTC. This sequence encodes CSVEVDTVRYEQYF.

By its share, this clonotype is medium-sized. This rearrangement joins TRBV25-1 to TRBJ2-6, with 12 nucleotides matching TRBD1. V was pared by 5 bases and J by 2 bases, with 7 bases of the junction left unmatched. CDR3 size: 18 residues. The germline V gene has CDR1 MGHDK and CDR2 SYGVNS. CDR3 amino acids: CASSPGGTGGTGANVLTF. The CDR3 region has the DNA TGTGCCAGCAGTCCTGGAGGGACAGGGGGCACTGGGGCCAACGTCCTGACTTTC.

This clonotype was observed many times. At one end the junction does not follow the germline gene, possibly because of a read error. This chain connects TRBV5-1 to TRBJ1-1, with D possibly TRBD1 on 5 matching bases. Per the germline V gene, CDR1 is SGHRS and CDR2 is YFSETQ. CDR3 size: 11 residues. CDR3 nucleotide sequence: TGCGCCAGCAGCTCGGGGACTGAAGTTTTCTTT. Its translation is CASSSGTEVFF.

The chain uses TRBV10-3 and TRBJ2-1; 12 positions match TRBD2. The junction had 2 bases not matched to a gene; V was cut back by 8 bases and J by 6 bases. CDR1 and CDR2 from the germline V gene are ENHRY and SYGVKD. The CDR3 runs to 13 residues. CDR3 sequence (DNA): TGTGCCATCCGACTAGCGGGAGTCAATGAGCAGTTCTTC. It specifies CAIRLAGVNEQFF.

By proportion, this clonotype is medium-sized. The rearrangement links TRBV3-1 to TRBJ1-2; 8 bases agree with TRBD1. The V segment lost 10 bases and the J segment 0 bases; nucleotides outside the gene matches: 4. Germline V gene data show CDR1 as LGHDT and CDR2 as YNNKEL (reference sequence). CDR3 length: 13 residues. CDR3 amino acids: CATVDRANYGYTF. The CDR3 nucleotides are TGTGCCACTGTGGACAGGGCTAACTATGGCTACACCTTC.

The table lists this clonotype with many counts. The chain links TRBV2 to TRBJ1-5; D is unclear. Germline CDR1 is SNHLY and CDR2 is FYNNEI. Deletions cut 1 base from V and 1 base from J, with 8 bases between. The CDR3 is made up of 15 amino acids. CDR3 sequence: CASSEGRISNQPQHF. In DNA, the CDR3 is TGTGCCAGCAGTGAAGGGCGGATCAGCAATCAGCCCCAGCATTTT.

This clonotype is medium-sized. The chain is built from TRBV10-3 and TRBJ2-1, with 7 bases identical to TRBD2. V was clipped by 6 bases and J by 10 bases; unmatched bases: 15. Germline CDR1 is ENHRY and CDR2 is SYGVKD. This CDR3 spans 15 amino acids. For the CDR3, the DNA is TGTGCCATCAGCCCCTCAGCGGGGACGAGCGGAGAGCAGTTCTTC. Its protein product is CAISPSAGTSGEQFF.

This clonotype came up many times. Here the CDR3 DNA reads TGCAGTGCTAGAGATAGCGGGGGAGAATACGAGCAGTACTTC. Translated: CSARDSGGEYEQYF. V and J are TRBV20-1 and TRBJ2-7; 9 nucleotides line up with TRBD2. The germline gives CDR1 DFQATT, CDR2 SNEGSKA (reference sequence). The CDR3 extends over 14 amino acids. Trimming took 0 bases from V and 4 from J; bases not matched to a gene: 4.

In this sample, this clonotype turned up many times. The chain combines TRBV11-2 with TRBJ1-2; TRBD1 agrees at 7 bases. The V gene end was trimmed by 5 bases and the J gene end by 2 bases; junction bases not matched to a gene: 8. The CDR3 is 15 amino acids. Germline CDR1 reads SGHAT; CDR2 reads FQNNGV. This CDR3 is CASSPGQLANYGYTF. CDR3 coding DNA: TGTGCCAGCAGCCCGGGACAGCTTGCGAACTATGGCTACACCTTC. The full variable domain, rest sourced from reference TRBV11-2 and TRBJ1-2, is EAGVAQSPRYKIIEKRQSVAFWCNPISGHATLYWYQQILGQGPKLLIQFQNNGVVDDSQLPKDRFSAERLKGVDSTLKIQPAKLEDSAVYLCASSPGQLANYGYTFGSGTRLTVV.

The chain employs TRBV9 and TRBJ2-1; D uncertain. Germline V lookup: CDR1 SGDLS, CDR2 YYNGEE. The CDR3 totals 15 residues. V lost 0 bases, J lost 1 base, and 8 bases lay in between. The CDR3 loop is CASSVGVESYNEQFF. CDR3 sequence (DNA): TGTGCCAGCAGCGTAGGGGTTGAATCCTACAATGAGCAGTTCTTC.

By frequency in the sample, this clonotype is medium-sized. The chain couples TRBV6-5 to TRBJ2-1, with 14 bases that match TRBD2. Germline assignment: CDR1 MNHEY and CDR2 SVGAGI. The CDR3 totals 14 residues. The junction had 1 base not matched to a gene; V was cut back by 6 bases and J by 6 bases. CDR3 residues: CASSGLAGGNEQFF. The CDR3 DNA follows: TGTGCCAGCAGCGGACTAGCGGGAGGCAATGAGCAGTTCTTC.